A selection of T cell receptor beta chains follows, all from one sample in a study of vaccination and CD4 T cells after COVID-19. TCRdb re-derived calls from the PCR reads in MiXCR, one entry per CDR3 protein. The data contain roughly 7,000 distinct CDR3 sequences, approximately 24% of them singletons. Antigen specificity for these receptors is unknown. This sample comprised CD4+ T cells from blood, cultured in vitro, obtained after SARS-CoV-2 vaccination. Receptors originate from a human donor who had recovered from COVID-19. Each CDR3 is given with its conserved first and last residue. Each record gives: V gene, J gene, clone size, D gene, CDR3 length, CDR3 DNA, CDR3 protein. D genes are given only for firm matches. Size is stated for part of the rows, as once, few or many counts, or as a class when the clone is expanded.

>TRBV20-1|TRBJ2-2|few|-|15
TGCAGTGCTAGTAATCGGGGTTCGGTCACCGGGGAGCTGTTTTTT
CSASNRGSVTGELFF
>TRBV6-1|TRBJ1-6|few|TRBD1|18
TGTGCCAGCAGTGATCCCCTAAGGACAGGGGGGGGTAATTCACCCCTCCACTTT
CASSDPLRTGGGNSPLHF
>TRBV7-9|TRBJ1-6|few|-|14
TGTGCCAGCAGCCCTCTGAGACAGACTTCACCCCTCCACTTT
CASSPLRQTSPLHF
>TRBV29-1|TRBJ2-7|few|-|12
TGCAGCGCCCAGGGTTTGTACTACGAGCAGTACTTC
CSAQGLYYEQYF
>TRBV6-2/TRBV6-3|TRBJ2-7|-|TRBD2|16
TGTGCCAGCAGCCGCTTAGGGACTAGCGGGATCTACGAGCAGTACTTC
CASSRLGTSGIYEQYF
>TRBV21-1|TRBJ2-3|-|-|22
TGTGCCAGCAGCAATAGGGTATGGACTAGCGGGGGCCCTGACCCTAGCACAGATACGCAGTATTTT
CASSNRVWTSGGPDPSTDTQYF
>TRBV28|TRBJ2-5|-|-|14
TGTGCCAGCAGTCCAGGGGGGGCCGGTGAGACCCAGTACTTC
CASSPGGAGETQYF
>TRBV6-1|TRBJ2-7|medium-sized|-|12
TGTGCCAGCACTAGGACAGCCTACGAGCAGTACTTC
CASTRTAYEQYF
>TRBV27|TRBJ1-1|few|-|14
TGTGCCAGCAGTCAAGGGTCGTGGAACACTGAAGCTTTCTTT
CASSQGSWNTEAFF
>TRBV20-1|TRBJ2-7|-|TRBD2|17
TGCAGTGCTAGATCACCGAGGACTTCTAGCGGGAGGGCCGAGCAGTACTTC
CSARSPRTSSGRAEQYF
>TRBV4-2|TRBJ1-6|-|-|18
TGTGCCAGCAGCCAAGTAGCCCCCACGGTTTCCTATAATTCACCCCTCCACTTT
CASSQVAPTVSYNSPLHF
>TRBV20-1|TRBJ2-7|few|TRBD2|17
TGCAGTGCTAGAGACTTAGGGACTAGCGGCGCCTACTACGAGCAGTACTTC
CSARDLGTSGAYYEQYF
>TRBV7-8|TRBJ2-7|-|TRBD2|16
TGTGCCAGCAGCTTAGGTGCTAGCGGGAAATCCTACGAGCAGTACTTC
CASSLGASGKSYEQYF
>TRBV6-4|TRBJ2-1|few|TRBD2|15
TGTGCCAGCAGTGACTCGACTAGCGGGTACAATGAGCAGTTCTTC
CASSDSTSGYNEQFF
>TRBV20-1|TRBJ2-5|medium-sized|TRBD2|15
TGCAGTGCTAGAGATTGGGGGGGAGCCCAAGAGACCCAGTACTTC
CSARDWGGAQETQYF
>TRBV4-2|TRBJ2-3|-|-|18
TGTGCCAGCAGCCCCCTCACAGCGGGTGGGTTAAACACAGATACGCAGTATTTT
CASSPLTAGGLNTDTQYF
>TRBV6-1|TRBJ1-1|-|-|16
TGTGCCAGCAGTGGAACCCTCGCCGGACGGCCCTCTGAAGCTTTCTTT
CASSGTLAGRPSEAFF
>TRBV11-3|TRBJ2-5|-|-|14
TGTGCCAGCAGCTGGGGGGACCTCCAAGAGACCCAGTACTTC
CASSWGDLQETQYF
>TRBV28|TRBJ1-6|few|-|12
TGTGCCAGCGCCCCGGGGGGAAAGACAGCCCACTTT
CASAPGGKTAHF
>TRBV11-2|TRBJ2-7|-|TRBD1|15
TGTGCCAGCAGCTTAAACCCCGGGACAGGGAACGAGCAGTACTTC
CASSLNPGTGNEQYF
>TRBV5-1|TRBJ1-1|-|-|14
TGCGCCAGCAGCCATGTGGGGGCGGGCACTGAAGCTTTCTTT
CASSHVGAGTEAFF
>TRBV7-2|TRBJ1-2|large|-|14
TGTGCCAGCAGCCCCCGGCAAGGGAACTATGGCTACACCTTC
CASSPRQGNYGYTF
>TRBV10-3|TRBJ2-7|-|TRBD1|15
TGTGCCATCAGAGAACAAGAGACAGGGGGCTACGAGCAGTACTTC
CAIREQETGGYEQYF
>TRBV7-2|TRBJ2-7|large|TRBD1|15
TGTGCCAGCAGCTTAGTAGGGGGACAGGCCAACGAGCAGTACTTC
CASSLVGGQANEQYF
>TRBV6-1|TRBJ2-2|-|-|13
TGTGCCAGCATTGGCAGGGTGCGCGGGGAGCTGTTTTTT
CASIGRVRGELFF